What follows is one TCR beta chain and its context. Its specificity is unknown. The data stem from a study of OX40 agonist ivuxolimab in advanced cancers. On the study more broadly: The study treated patients with ivuxolimab, an agonistic anti-OX40 (CD134) antibody. Findings and caveats of the study: Low normalized T-cell clonal expansion also characterized some of the nonresponders.

There are 12 residues in the CDR3. V was cut by 7 bases and J by 0 bases, with 9 bases left in between. Per germline, CDR1 SQVTM and CDR2 ANQGSEA. Clones were sequenced by immunoSEQ multiplex PCR, and TCRdb holds only the in-frame ones, with some missing. Counted here are roughly 69,000 clones, under 95% occurring once; the ten biggest clones make up approximately 5%. Sequencing used CD4+ or CD8+ T cells sorted from blood, obtained in a trial of the OX40 agonist ivuxolimab. This chain links TRBV29-1 with TRBJ2-5, with D maybe TRBD1 (6 bases). This clonotype was obtained from an adult with an advanced solid tumor such as melanoma, head and neck, liver or kidney cancer. This CDR3 reads CSGTGNQETQYF. CDR3 bases: TGCAGCGGAACAGGGAACCAAGAGACCCAGTACTTC.